This T cell receptor (beta chain) was sequenced during a study of somatic mutations in cytotoxic T cells in rheumatoid arthritis. Study-wide context: Blood samples of about 29 ml were drawn from patients (in EDTA) right after diagnosis and before any treatment. Sorting by flow gave nearly 100% purity for some V beta antibody-stained T-cell populations, including V beta1+ cells sequenced for TCRB.

CDR3 size: 12 residues. The ends were cut back, 3 bases at V and 4 bases at J, with 6 bases in the middle. Germline CDR1 MNHEY, CDR2 SMNVEV (reference sequence). The study's findings and limits: Among rheumatoid arthritis patients and age-matched healthy controls, CD8+ T-cell clonality was not significantly different.

The repertoire was sequenced with immunoSEQ multiplex PCR; TCRdb's copy has only in-frame clones and lacks some. Of around 15,000 clones listed, over 60% are singletons. This clone was seen once. The antigen is undetermined. At the DNA level, this CDR3 is encoded by other sequences in the same sample as well. This clonotype was obtained from an adult with rheumatoid arthritis. Material for sequencing was CD8+ T cells sorted from blood. The V and J genes are TRBV27 and TRBJ1-1; D is ambiguous. The CDR3: CASSFSGTEAFF. CDR3 nucleotides: TGTGCCAGCAGTTTTTCAGGCACTGAAGCTTTCTTT.